Listed below are T cell receptor beta chains from one sample, sequenced in a study of T cells in narcolepsy. The assay was immunoSEQ multiplex PCR, and TCRdb's table has in-frame clones only and misses some. The sample carries roughly 32,000 clones, 82% recorded once. The sequenced sample was CD45RA- memory CD4+ T cells from PBMCs. The receptors here all came from a human donor with narcolepsy. Each CDR3 is given with its conserved first and last residue. The order of the fields is D gene, V gene, J gene, clone size, CDR3 DNA, CDR3 protein. D genes are given only for firm matches. Size is omitted from some rows. Given values are once, few, many or a class for expanded clones.

TRBD2,TRBV13,TRBJ2-1,few,TGTGCCAGCAGCTCCCGGACTAGCGGCAATGAGCAGTTCTTC,CASSSRTSGNEQFF
TRBD2,TRBV4-2,TRBJ2-1,.,TGTGCCAGCAGCCAAGTCCGGGGGGGCTCTTATGAGCAGTTCTTC,CASSQVRGGSYEQFF
.,TRBV4-2,TRBJ1-2,few,TGTGCCAGCAGCCAAGATAACGCGGGGGCCTATGGCTACACCTTC,CASSQDNAGAYGYTF
.,TRBV5-1,TRBJ2-1,.,TGCGCCAGCAGCTTGTTCCCCGGGACTGAGCAGTTCTTC,CASSLFPGTEQFF
.,TRBV18,TRBJ1-2,.,TGTGCCAGCTCCCCCGGTCAGCAAGCTAACTATGGCTACACCTTC,CASSPGQQANYGYTF
TRBD2,TRBV14,TRBJ2-1,.,TGTGCTAGCAATCTAGCGGGAGCAAGATACAATGAGCAGTTCTTC,CASNLAGARYNEQFF
.,TRBV30,TRBJ1-1,.,TGTGCCTGGAGTGGTGGGTTGGGGTCACTAGCTTTCTTT,CAWSGGLGSLAFF
TRBD1,TRBV28,TRBJ2-3,few,TGTGCCAGCACCCTCAGGGGGCGATCCCCAGATACGCAGTATTTT,CASTLRGRSPDTQYF
TRBD1,TRBV18,TRBJ1-2,once,TGTGCCAGCTCACCCCGGGACAGCCTTCAACAGGTGGGCTACACCTTC,CASSPRDSLQQVGYTF
.,TRBV7-2,TRBJ2-1,.,TGTGCCAGCAGCTTAGCGCCGTTAGCCTACAATGAGCAGTTCTTC,CASSLAPLAYNEQFF
.,TRBV28,TRBJ1-6,.,TGTGCCAGCAGACCGACACGTTCCTATAATTCACCCCTCCACTTT,CASRPTRSYNSPLHF
.,TRBV30,TRBJ1-2,once,TGTGCCTGGAGTGAGGGCAGGGTAGTCGATGGCTACACCTTC,CAWSEGRVVDGYTF
TRBD1,TRBV6-5,TRBJ1-2,few,TGTGCCAGCAGAAGTGGGCAGGGGGGCTATGGCTACACCTTC,CASRSGQGGYGYTF
.,TRBV5-1,TRBJ2-5,once,TGCGCCAGCCGTACTGGGGTTACTCAAGAGACCCAGTACTTC,CASRTGVTQETQYF
TRBD1,TRBV4-1,TRBJ2-5,.,TGCGCCAGCAGCACGGGACAGTCGATCCAAGAGACCCAGTACTTC,CASSTGQSIQETQYF
.,TRBV7-2,TRBJ1-6,.,TGTGCCAGCAGCTTAGCAGGGCCGGGTTCACCCCTCCACTTT,CASSLAGPGSPLHF
TRBD1,TRBV19,TRBJ2-7,.,TGTGCCAGTAGGCAACAGGGGGAGCAGTACTTC,CASRQQGEQYF
.,TRBV5-6,TRBJ1-1,.,TGTGCCAGCAGCTTGCTGCAATCAGTACACACTGAAGCTTTCTTT,CASSLLQSVHTEAFF
.,TRBV5-1,TRBJ1-2,.,TGCGCCAGCAGCTTGGGGGAAGTCTCTAACTATGGCTACACCTTC,CASSLGEVSNYGYTF
TRBD1,TRBV7-9,TRBJ1-5,.,TGTGCCAGCAGCCTGGACAGGAACAATCAGCCCCAGCATTTT,CASSLDRNNQPQHF
.,TRBV6-1,TRBJ2-5,.,TGTGCCAGCAGCCAGGGCCCAACTCGCCAAGAGACCCAGTACTTC,CASSQGPTRQETQYF
TRBD1,TRBV6-5,TRBJ1-6,few,TGTGCCAGCAGTGGGGACAGGGAGAGGGGTTCACCCCTCCACTTT,CASSGDRERGSPLHF
.,TRBV6-4,TRBJ2-3,.,TGTGCCAGCAGTGACTGGGGGTCGGCGGCGGATACGCAGTATTTT,CASSDWGSAADTQYF
TRBD1,TRBV5-4,TRBJ1-2,.,TGTGCCAGCAGCAACCGTCCGGGACAGGGAAACTATGGCTACACCTTC,CASSNRPGQGNYGYTF
.,TRBV29-1,TRBJ2-3,.,TGCAGCGTTGAGAAAACCCGAAGATTCACAGATACGCAGTATTTT,CSVEKTRRFTDTQYF
TRBD1,TRBV7-9,TRBJ1-1,.,TGTGCCAGCAGCTTGACAGGGGTGAACACTGAAGCTTTCTTT,CASSLTGVNTEAFF
.,TRBV15,TRBJ1-1,.,TGTGCCACCAGCAGAAAGGACGGCACTGAAGCTTTCTTT,CATSRKDGTEAFF
TRBD1,TRBV19,TRBJ1-4,.,TGTGCCAGTGGGCGGGACAGGGCAACTAATGAAAAACTGTTTTTT,CASGRDRATNEKLFF
.,TRBV6-5,TRBJ1-1,.,TGTGCCAGCAGTTACTCGTCCTTCCCAGCTTTCTTT,CASSYSSFPAFF
.,TRBV19,TRBJ1-2,.,TGTGCCAGTAGTGTCAACAGGGACGTCGGGCTCTATGGCTACACCTTC,CASSVNRDVGLYGYTF
TRBD1,TRBV19,TRBJ1-1,once,TGTGCCAGTAATAGGGACAGGGGATTCGTCTCTGAAGCTTTCTTT,CASNRDRGFVSEAFF
.,TRBV5-4,TRBJ1-4,.,TGTGCCAGCAGCTTCGCAGGAGCTAATGAAAAACTGTTTTTT,CASSFAGANEKLFF
TRBD2,TRBV5-1,TRBJ2-5,.,TGCGCCAGCAGCTTGAGCGGGGCCCAAGAGACCCAGTACTTC,CASSLSGAQETQYF
TRBD2,TRBV6-1,TRBJ2-1,.,TGTGCCAGCAGTGAAGCGAGAAGGACTAGCGGCAATGAGCAGTTCTTC,CASSEARRTSGNEQFF
.,TRBV5-8,TRBJ1-5,.,TGTGCCAGCAGCTTGGGAGTCGGGCTAGGTCAGCCCCAGCATTTT,CASSLGVGLGQPQHF
TRBD1,TRBV30,TRBJ2-7,.,TGTGCCTGGAGTCCTGGACAGGGCCTCGAGGGGTACTTC,CAWSPGQGLEGYF
.,TRBV9,TRBJ1-1,.,TGTGCCAGCAGCGGAGGGATGGGACGGAACACTGAAGCTTTCTTT,CASSGGMGRNTEAFF
.,TRBV6-6,TRBJ1-6,.,TGTGCCAGCAGTGTCGGCCCCCCAAGTTCACCCCTCCACTTT,CASSVGPPSSPLHF
TRBD1,TRBV7-8,TRBJ1-5,.,TGTGCCAGCAGCTTAATGGCAGGGGGGTATAGCAATCAGCCCCAGCATTTT,CASSLMAGGYSNQPQHF
.,TRBV19,TRBJ1-2,once,TGTGCCAGTAGTATCGGGACTCTATTTCGTGGCTACACCTTC,CASSIGTLFRGYTF
.,TRBV28,TRBJ1-2,.,TGTGCCAGCAGCCCTCGGTGGAACTATGGCTACACCTTC,CASSPRWNYGYTF
.,TRBV14,TRBJ1-2,.,TGTGCCAGCAGCCAAGTAGGGGGGGACTATGGCTACACCTTC,CASSQVGGDYGYTF
.,TRBV6-5,TRBJ2-7,.,TGTGCCAGCAGCAACGGGGCGTCCCGATACGAGCAGTACTTC,CASSNGASRYEQYF
.,TRBV30,TRBJ2-7,once,TGTGCCTCTCGGAGCGAGCCCTCCTACGAGCAGTACTTC,CASRSEPSYEQYF
.,TRBV4-1,TRBJ2-7,.,TGCGCCAGCAGCCCGGACTACGAGCAGTACTTC,CASSPDYEQYF
.,TRBV5-8,TRBJ1-1,.,TGTGCCAGCAGCCGACGGACAGTCAACACTGAAGCTTTCTTT,CASSRRTVNTEAFF
.,TRBV27,TRBJ1-2,.,TGTGCCAGCAGAAGAGGGAGCGAACTCTATGGCTACACCTTC,CASRRGSELYGYTF
.,TRBV6-1,TRBJ2-7,.,TGTGCCAGTCAGCGACCGAATACCTACGAGCAGTACTTC,CASQRPNTYEQYF
TRBD1,TRBV28,TRBJ1-2,.,TGTGCCAGCAGGATCACGAAACAGGGGCGCGGCTACACCTTC,CASRITKQGRGYTF
.,TRBV4-3,TRBJ1-2,.,TGCGCCAGCAGCCAAACCCCAAGTAGGAATGGCTACACCTTC,CASSQTPSRNGYTF
.,TRBV28,TRBJ1-5,.,TGTGCCAGCAGCCCAGGTGGGAGCAATCAGCCCCAGCATTTT,CASSPGGSNQPQHF
TRBD2,TRBV9,TRBJ2-1,.,TGTGCCAGCAGCGTAGCTACTAGCGGGAGGCGGGATGAGCAGTTCTTC,CASSVATSGRRDEQFF
TRBD1,TRBV11-2,TRBJ2-7,.,TGTGCCAGCAGCTTAGAAGGGACAGAGACCTACGAGCAGTACTTC,CASSLEGTETYEQYF
.,TRBV5-6,TRBJ2-7,once,TGTGCCAGCAGCTCGACACTCACTCCCAGGGGCGAGCAGTACTTC,CASSSTLTPRGEQYF
.,TRBV28,TRBJ1-1,.,TGTGCCAGCATATCTACCACTGAAGCTTTCTTT,CASISTTEAFF